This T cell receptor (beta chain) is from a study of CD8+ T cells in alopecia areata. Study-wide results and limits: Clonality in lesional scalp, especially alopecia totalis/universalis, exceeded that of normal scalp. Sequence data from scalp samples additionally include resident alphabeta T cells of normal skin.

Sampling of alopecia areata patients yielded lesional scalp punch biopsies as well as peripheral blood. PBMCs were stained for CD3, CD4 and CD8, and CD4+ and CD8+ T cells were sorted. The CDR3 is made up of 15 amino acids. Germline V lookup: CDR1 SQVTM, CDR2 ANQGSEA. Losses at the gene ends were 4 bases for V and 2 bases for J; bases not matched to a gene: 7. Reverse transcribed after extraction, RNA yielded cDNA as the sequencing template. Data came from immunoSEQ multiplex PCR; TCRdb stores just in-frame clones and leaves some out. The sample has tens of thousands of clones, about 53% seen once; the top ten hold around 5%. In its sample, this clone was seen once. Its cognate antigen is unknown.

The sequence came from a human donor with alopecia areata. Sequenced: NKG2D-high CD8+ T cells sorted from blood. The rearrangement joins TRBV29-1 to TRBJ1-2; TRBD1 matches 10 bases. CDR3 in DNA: TGCAGCGTTGTATTTAGGGACAGGGGAAACTATGGCTACACCTTC. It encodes CSVVFRDRGNYGYTF. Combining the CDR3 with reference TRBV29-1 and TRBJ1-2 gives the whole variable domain SAVISQKPSRDICQRGTSLTIQCQVDSQVTMMFWYRQQPGQSLTLIATANQGSEATYESGFVIDKFPISRPNLTFSTLTVSNMSPEDSSIYLCSVVFRDRGNYGYTFGSGTRLTVV.